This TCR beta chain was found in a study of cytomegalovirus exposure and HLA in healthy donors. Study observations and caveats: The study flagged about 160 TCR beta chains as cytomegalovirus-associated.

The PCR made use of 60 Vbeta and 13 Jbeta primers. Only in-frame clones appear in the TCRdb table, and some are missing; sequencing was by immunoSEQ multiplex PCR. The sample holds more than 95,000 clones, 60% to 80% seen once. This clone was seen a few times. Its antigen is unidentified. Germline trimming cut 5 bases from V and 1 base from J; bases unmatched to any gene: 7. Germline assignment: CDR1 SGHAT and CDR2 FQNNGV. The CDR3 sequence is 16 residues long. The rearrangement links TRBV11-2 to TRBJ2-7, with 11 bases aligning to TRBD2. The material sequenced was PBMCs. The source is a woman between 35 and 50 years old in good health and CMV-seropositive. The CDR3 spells CASSRLRLAGSYEQYF. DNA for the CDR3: TGTGCCAGCAGCAGACTTCGACTAGCGGGGTCCTACGAGCAGTACTTC.